Listed below are T cell receptor beta chains from one sample, sequenced in a study of T cell responses to AZD1222 COVID-19 vaccine. This table comes from immunoSEQ multiplex PCR, and its TCRdb copy is limited to in-frame clones, with some not included. The data hold around 130,000 clones, with 80% to 95% observed a single time. Sample: peripheral blood, taken 28 days after the second dose of the MenACWY control vaccine. The receptors here all came from an adult who received the MenACWY meningococcal vaccine as a control. Both conserved end residues are trimmed from each CDR3. Fields, in order: V gene, CDR3 protein.

V gene: TRBV19
CDR3 protein: ASSIDVAGGQNIQY

V gene: TRBV24-1
CDR3 protein: ATSDPTPDRSRTDTQY

V gene: TRBV11-2
CDR3 protein: ASSLYPSGYEQY

V gene: TRBV7-2
CDR3 protein: ASSLDRAGGYT

V gene: TRBV14
CDR3 protein: ASSQPGSTGELF

V gene: TRBV28
CDR3 protein: ASSPADYPYEQY

V gene: TRBV27
CDR3 protein: ASSLSTTSYEQY

V gene: TRBV6-2/TRBV6-3
CDR3 protein: ASSYAPGTSGGAFETQY

V gene: TRBV29-1
CDR3 protein: SVEDRGIGNTIY

V gene: TRBV29-1
CDR3 protein: SVEEVASETQY

V gene: TRBV27
CDR3 protein: ASSTGYGTGELF

V gene: TRBV15
CDR3 protein: ATSRDNQGIGYT

V gene: TRBV4-3
CDR3 protein: ASSQDYRGPTNEKLF

V gene: TRBV19
CDR3 protein: ASRRQSTAQETQY

V gene: TRBV28
CDR3 protein: ASTSSGSSYEQY

V gene: TRBV2
CDR3 protein: ASSTRVNSNQPQH

V gene: TRBV6-2/TRBV6-3
CDR3 protein: ASSPRDRGNSPLH

V gene: TRBV7-8
CDR3 protein: ASSFLVTNTEAF

V gene: TRBV19
CDR3 protein: ASSIGRNSNQPQH

V gene: TRBV28
CDR3 protein: ASLGQGEETQY

V gene: TRBV7-8
CDR3 protein: ASSLSGASSPLH

V gene: TRBV28
CDR3 protein: ASSLWSKRLTDTQY

V gene: TRBV13
CDR3 protein: ASSFNPRAGGRGDTQY

V gene: TRBV30
CDR3 protein: AWKTGGTDTQY

V gene: TRBV6-4
CDR3 protein: ASSDGTSPAGELF

V gene: TRBV11-2
CDR3 protein: ASSLGLLGKETQY

V gene: TRBV28
CDR3 protein: ASSLSGRSNTEAF

V gene: TRBV5-1
CDR3 protein: ASSSGTGAYGYT

V gene: TRBV10-2
CDR3 protein: ASRAENQPQH

V gene: TRBV28
CDR3 protein: ASSGTGGKTGELF

V gene: TRBV6-2/TRBV6-3
CDR3 protein: ASSYERTDTGELF

V gene: TRBV4-2
CDR3 protein: ASSQEILAGGGETQY

V gene: TRBV27
CDR3 protein: ASSSLDGNQPQH

V gene: TRBV7-8
CDR3 protein: ASSLGREQETQY

V gene: TRBV7-2
CDR3 protein: ASSYEGGGELF

V gene: TRBV6-5
CDR3 protein: ASRSGGSGANVLT

V gene: TRBV10-3
CDR3 protein: AIRRDRENSPLH

V gene: TRBV6-5
CDR3 protein: ASSRDHTDTQY

V gene: TRBV15
CDR3 protein: ATSRDGQGSTGELF

V gene: TRBV7-2
CDR3 protein: ASSPQVGEETQY

V gene: TRBV27
CDR3 protein: ASSLSANYNSPLH

V gene: TRBV28
CDR3 protein: ASTLRMGGAQY